Below are 2 T cell receptor beta chains sequenced from a single sample in a study of T cell changes during pregnancy in multiple sclerosis. Libraries were prepared by immunoSEQ multiplex PCR; TCRdb keeps only in-frame clonotypes and omits some of them. The table shows 70,000 to 100,000 clones, with 90% to 95% occurring only once. The material was peripheral blood, obtained in the third trimester of pregnancy. The receptors were gathered from a female donor in good health, enrolled as a control in a pregnancy study.

The chain uses TRBV28 and TRBJ2-7, with 9 positions matching TRBD2. The germline CDR1 and CDR2 sequences are MDHEN and SYDVKM. J lost 6 bases, V lost 9 bases, and 18 bases had no gene match. The CDR3 spans 16 residues. The CDR3 sequence: CASYEFRASGTGEQYF. CDR3 in DNA: TGTGCCAGTTACGAGTTTAGGGCTAGCGGGACCGGCGAGCAGTACTTC.

CDR3 sequence (DNA): TGCAGCGTTGAAGATCTGGGCAGCCTGGGTGCCCAGTACTTC. Its protein is CSVEDLGSLGAQYF. The chain uses TRBV29-1 and TRBJ2-5; no clear D. The V and J ends lost 0 bases and 9 bases respectively, with 17 bases between them. The V gene's germline CDR1 is SQVTM and CDR2 ANQGSEA. The CDR3 loop spans 14 amino acids.